The rows below give T cell receptor beta chains drawn from one sample of a study of T cell responses to AZD1222 COVID-19 vaccine. The assay was immunoSEQ multiplex PCR, and TCRdb's table has in-frame clones only and misses some. The table includes roughly 130,000 clones, 75% to 90% detected once. Material: peripheral blood, obtained on day 0 of AZD1222 vaccination. Receptor source: an adult in good health. CDR3s include the opening cysteine and the closing phenylalanine or tryptophan. The D gene is left open where the match is weak. A row's size may be missing; if present it is once, few, many or a size class.

>TRBJ1-2|TRBD1|.|TRBV4-1
CASSQRGQGKGGGYTF
TGCGCCAGCAGCCAGAGGGGGCAGGGAAAAGGCGGTGGCTACACCTTC
>TRBJ1-2|.|.|TRBV5-8
CASSPTGFRNYGYTF
TGTGCCAGCAGCCCTACAGGGTTTAGAAACTATGGCTACACCTTC
>TRBJ2-2|.|.|TRBV3-1/TRBV3-2
CASMGDTGELFF
TGTGCCAGCATGGGGGACACCGGGGAGCTGTTTTTT
>TRBJ1-6|TRBD1|.|TRBV28
CASRGQGARTLHF
TGTGCCAGCAGGGGACAGGGGGCCCGGACCCTCCACTTT
>TRBJ1-2|.|once|TRBV4-1
CASRTRDLFNYGYTF
TGCGCCAGCAGAACCAGGGACTTATTTAACTATGGCTACACCTTC
>TRBJ2-7|TRBD1|.|TRBV4-1
CASSQDLGTGVGEQYF
TGCGCCAGCAGCCAAGACCTCGGGACAGGGGTGGGCGAGCAGTACTTC
>TRBJ1-2|.|.|TRBV18
CASSPPQLGYGYTF
TGTGCCAGCTCACCGCCTCAGTTGGGCTATGGCTACACCTTC
>TRBJ1-1|.|.|TRBV19
CASTLSWAKPKNTEAFF
TGTGCCAGTACCCTATCATGGGCCAAACCTAAGAACACTGAAGCTTTCTTT
>TRBJ1-5|TRBD1|.|TRBV6-5
CASSWTGGGQPQHF
TGTGCCAGCAGTTGGACAGGGGGTGGTCAGCCCCAGCATTTT
>TRBJ2-7|.|.|TRBV16
CASSQFGQSDYEQYF
TGTGCCAGCAGCCAATTCGGGCAGAGTGATTACGAGCAGTACTTC
>TRBJ2-7|TRBD1|.|TRBV10-2
CASSSPGTGLREQYF
TGCGCCAGCAGTTCTCCCGGGACAGGCCTACGCGAGCAGTACTTC
>TRBJ1-2|.|.|TRBV27
CASSLGGLGYGYTF
TGTGCCAGCAGTCTCGGGGGCTTAGGCTATGGCTACACCTTC
>TRBJ1-1|.|.|TRBV19
CASSTDSQATEAFF
TGTGCCAGTAGTACGGACTCCCAGGCAACTGAAGCTTTCTTT
>TRBJ2-1|TRBD2|.|TRBV29-1
CSVDRTSNEQFF
TGCAGCGTTGACCGGACTAGCAATGAGCAGTTCTTC
>TRBJ1-1|.|.|TRBV6-5
CASSYTGGQQNTEAFF
TGTGCCAGCAGTTACACTGGTGGACAGCAGAACACTGAAGCTTTCTTT
>TRBJ2-7|TRBD1|.|TRBV14
CASSLHLGQGYNEQYF
TGTGCCAGCAGCCTACACTTGGGACAGGGGTACAACGAGCAGTACTTC
>TRBJ2-5|TRBD2|.|TRBV7-2
CASSAGLAGGRETQYF
TGTGCCAGCAGCGCCGGACTAGCGGGGGGGCGGGAGACCCAGTACTTC
>TRBJ1-2|.|.|TRBV9
CASSVAAGSYYGYTF
TGTGCCAGCAGCGTAGCAGCAGGTTCTTACTATGGCTACACCTTC
>TRBJ1-5|.|.|TRBV4-2
CASSFSAGHDQPQHF
TGTGCCAGCAGCTTCTCTGCGGGTCACGATCAGCCCCAGCATTTT
>TRBJ2-5|.|.|TRBV12-3/TRBV12-4
CASREGLETQYF
TGTGCCAGCAGGGAGGGGTTGGAGACCCAGTACTTC
>TRBJ1-3|.|.|TRBV6-2/TRBV6-3
CASSYRQGRSGNTIYF
TGTGCCAGCAGTTACCGGCAGGGACGCTCTGGAAACACCATATATTTT
>TRBJ1-3|.|.|TRBV28
CASSLLVESSGNTIYF
TGTGCCAGCAGTTTATTAGTCGAGAGCTCTGGAAACACCATATATTTT
>TRBJ1-4|.|.|TRBV19
CASSLGLGTDEKLFF
TGTGCCAGTAGTTTAGGCCTTGGGACGGATGAAAAACTGTTTTTT
>TRBJ2-3|TRBD2|.|TRBV15
CATSRVGTRADTQYF
TGTGCCACCAGCAGAGTAGGGACTAGAGCGGATACGCAGTATTTT
>TRBJ2-3|.|.|TRBV7-9
CASSSPTADTQYF
TGTGCCAGCAGCTCCCCCACGGCAGATACGCAGTATTTT
>TRBJ1-3|.|.|TRBV13
CASSPGTAGNTIYF
TGTGCCAGCAGTCCCGGGACCGCGGGAAACACCATATATTTT
>TRBJ2-7|.|.|TRBV28
CASHSPVSPYEQYF
TGTGCCAGCCACAGTCCTGTTAGCCCCTACGAGCAGTACTTC
>TRBJ2-7|.|once|TRBV6-2/TRBV6-3
CASSYFSAGVYEQYF
TGTGCCAGCAGTTACTTCTCGGCAGGGGTCTACGAGCAGTACTTC
>TRBJ1-2|.|.|TRBV4-1
CASSQGDRSSSGYTF
TGCGCCAGCAGCCAGGGAGACAGGTCGAGTAGTGGCTACACCTTC
>TRBJ1-5|TRBD1|.|TRBV18
CASSPPGQGPQPQHF
TGTGCCAGCTCACCACCAGGACAGGGTCCCCAGCCCCAGCATTTT
>TRBJ2-3|TRBD2|once|TRBV28
CASSTPTLAGGTDTQYF
TGTGCCAGCAGTACCCCCACACTAGCGGGGGGAACGGATACGCAGTATTTT
>TRBJ2-2|.|.|TRBV11-3
CASSSSRGIGELFF
TGTGCCAGCAGCTCCTCGCGCGGGATCGGGGAGCTGTTTTTT
>TRBJ2-1|.|.|TRBV21-1
CASSKGASPDTGDEQFF
TGTGCCAGCAGCAAAGGTGCATCTCCGGACACAGGGGATGAGCAGTTCTTC
>TRBJ1-1|.|.|TRBV11-2
CASSPPGTGAEAFF
TGTGCCAGCAGCCCCCCGGGGACGGGCGCTGAAGCTTTCTTT
>TRBJ1-6|.|.|TRBV3-1/TRBV3-2
CASRDGRGSSYNSPLHF
TGTGCCAGCAGAGACGGCAGGGGTAGCTCCTATAATTCACCCCTCCACTTT
>TRBJ1-2|.|.|TRBV11-2
CASSPARGGHYGYTF
TGTGCCAGCAGCCCGGCAAGGGGGGGGCACTATGGCTACACCTTC
>TRBJ2-3|.|.|TRBV7-3
CASSLTMGPDTQYF
TGTGCCAGCAGCTTAACAATGGGCCCAGATACGCAGTATTTT
>TRBJ1-2|TRBD1|few|TRBV27
CASSLKGGRSYGYTF
TGTGCCAGCAGTTTGAAAGGGGGCCGGAGCTATGGCTACACCTTC
>TRBJ2-7|.|.|TRBV7-3
CASSALAGSVYEQYF
TGTGCCAGCAGCGCCCTAGCAGGGTCGGTCTACGAGCAGTACTTC
>TRBJ2-7|.|.|TRBV6-5
CASSLQAADSYEQYF
TGTGCCAGCAGTCTTCAGGCTGCCGACTCCTACGAGCAGTACTTC
>TRBJ2-7|.|.|TRBV28
CASTPGVGYEQYF
TGTGCCAGCACCCCCGGTGTGGGCTACGAGCAGTACTTC